This TCR beta chain derives from a study of cytomegalovirus exposure and HLA in healthy donors. Background on the study: Most donors, roughly 77% of 398 genotyped, fell in the Caucasian-associated ancestry cluster. Overall study results and limits: Among the sequence variants, a highly shared cluster was likely an artifact of sequencing. The productive fraction for most TCR beta V segments was about 90% or about 30% in an earlier analysis. In a later analysis, TCR beta V- and J-gene trimming showed a link to a missense DCLRE1C variant.

The PCR ran on 60 Vbeta and 13 Jbeta primers. Assay: immunoSEQ multiplex PCR; the TCRdb copy retains only in-frame clones and omits some. This table has some 150,000 clones, less than 85% appearing once. CDR1 SEHNR and CDR2 FQNEAQ come from the germline V gene (reference sequence). The CDR3 is 16 residues long. This clone was seen once. Antigen specificity is unknown. The junction does not match germline at one end; this may be a read error. The source material was PBMCs. The chain combines TRBV7-9 with TRBJ1-1, with D possibly being TRBD1 (6 bases). The TCR was taken from a man in his sixties in good health and CMV-seronegative. Here the CDR3 DNA reads TGTTCCAGCAGCCTCATCCAGGGGCGATTGAACACTGAAGCTTTCTTT. Translation gives CSSSLIQGRLNTEAFF.